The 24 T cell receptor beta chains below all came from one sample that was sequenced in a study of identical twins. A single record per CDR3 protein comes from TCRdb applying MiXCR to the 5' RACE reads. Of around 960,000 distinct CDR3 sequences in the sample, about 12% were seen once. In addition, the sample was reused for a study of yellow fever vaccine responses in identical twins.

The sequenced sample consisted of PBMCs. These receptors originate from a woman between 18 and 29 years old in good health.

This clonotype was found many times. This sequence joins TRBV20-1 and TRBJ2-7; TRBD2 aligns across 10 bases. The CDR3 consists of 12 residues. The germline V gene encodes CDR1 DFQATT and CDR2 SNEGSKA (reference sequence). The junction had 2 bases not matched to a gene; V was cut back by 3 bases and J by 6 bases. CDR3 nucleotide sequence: TGCAGTGCTAGGGGACTAGCGACCGAGCAGTACTTC. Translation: CSARGLATEQYF.

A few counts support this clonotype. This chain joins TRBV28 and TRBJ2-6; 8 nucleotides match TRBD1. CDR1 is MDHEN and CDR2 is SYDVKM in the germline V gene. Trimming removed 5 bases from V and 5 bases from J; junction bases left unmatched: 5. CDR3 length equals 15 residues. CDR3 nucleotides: TGTGCCAGCAGTACTCGGACAGGGTGGGCCAACGTCCTGACTTTC. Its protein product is CASSTRTGWANVLTF.

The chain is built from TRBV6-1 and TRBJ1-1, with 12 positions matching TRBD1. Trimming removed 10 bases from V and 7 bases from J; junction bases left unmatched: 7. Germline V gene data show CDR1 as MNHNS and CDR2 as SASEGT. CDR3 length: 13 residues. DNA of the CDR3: TGTGCCATAGGGGGACAGGGGGCCGATGAAGCTTTCTTT. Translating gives CAIGGQGADEAFF.

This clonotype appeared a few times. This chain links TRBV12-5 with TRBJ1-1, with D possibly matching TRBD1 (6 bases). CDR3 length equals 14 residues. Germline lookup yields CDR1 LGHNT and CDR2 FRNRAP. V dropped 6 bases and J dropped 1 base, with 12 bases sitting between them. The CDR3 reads CASGRGVANTEAFF. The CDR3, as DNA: TGTGCTAGTGGGAGGGGGGTTGCGAACACTGAAGCTTTCTTT.

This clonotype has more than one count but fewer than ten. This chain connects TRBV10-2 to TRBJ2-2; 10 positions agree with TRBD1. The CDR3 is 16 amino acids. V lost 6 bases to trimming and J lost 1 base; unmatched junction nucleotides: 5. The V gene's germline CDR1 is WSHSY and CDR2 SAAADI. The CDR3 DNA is TGCGCCAGCAGGGCGGACAGGGGGAGGAACACCGGGGAGCTGTTTTTT. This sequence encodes CASRADRGRNTGELFF.

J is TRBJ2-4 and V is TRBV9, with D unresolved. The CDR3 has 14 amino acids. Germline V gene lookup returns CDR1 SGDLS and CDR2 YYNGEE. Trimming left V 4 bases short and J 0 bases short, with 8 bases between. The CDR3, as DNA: TGTGCCAGCAGCCCCAATGTAGCCAAAAACATTCAGTACTTC. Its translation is CASSPNVAKNIQYF.

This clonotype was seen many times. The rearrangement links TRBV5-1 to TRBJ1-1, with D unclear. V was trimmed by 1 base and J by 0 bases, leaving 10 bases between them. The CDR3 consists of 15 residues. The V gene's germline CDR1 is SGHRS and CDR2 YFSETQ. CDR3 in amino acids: CASSLFSDLNTEAFF. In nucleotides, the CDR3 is TGCGCCAGCAGCTTGTTCTCGGATCTGAACACTGAAGCTTTCTTT.

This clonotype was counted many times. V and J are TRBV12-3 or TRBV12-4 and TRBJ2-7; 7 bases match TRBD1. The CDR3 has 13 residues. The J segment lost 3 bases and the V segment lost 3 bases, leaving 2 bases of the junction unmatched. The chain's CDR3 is CASSLDRLYEQYF. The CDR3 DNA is TGTGCCAGCAGTTTGGACAGGCTCTACGAGCAGTACTTC.

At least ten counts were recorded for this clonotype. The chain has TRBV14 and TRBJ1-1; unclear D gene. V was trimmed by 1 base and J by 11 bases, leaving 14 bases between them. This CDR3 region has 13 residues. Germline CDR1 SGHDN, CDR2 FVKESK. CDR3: CASSQGSGRSAFF. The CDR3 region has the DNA TGTGCCAGCAGCCAAGGTTCCGGCCGATCCGCTTTCTTT.

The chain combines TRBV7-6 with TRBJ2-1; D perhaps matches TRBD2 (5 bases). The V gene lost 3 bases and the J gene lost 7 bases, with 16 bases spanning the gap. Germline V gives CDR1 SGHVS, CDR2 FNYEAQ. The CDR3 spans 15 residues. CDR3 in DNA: TGTGCCAGCAGCTTCGTTGGGAGTGTAGATAATGAGCAGTTCTTC. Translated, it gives CASSFVGSVDNEQFF.

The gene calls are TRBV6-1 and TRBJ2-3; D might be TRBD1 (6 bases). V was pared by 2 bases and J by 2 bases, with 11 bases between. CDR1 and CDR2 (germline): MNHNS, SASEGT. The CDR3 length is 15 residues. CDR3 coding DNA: TGTGCCAGCAGTGAATCTCAGGGGCCCACAGATACGCAGTATTTT. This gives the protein CASSESQGPTDTQYF.

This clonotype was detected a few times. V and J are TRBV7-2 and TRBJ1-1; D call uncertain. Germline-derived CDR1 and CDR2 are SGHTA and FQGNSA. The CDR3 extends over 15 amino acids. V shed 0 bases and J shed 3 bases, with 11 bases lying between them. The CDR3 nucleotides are TGTGCCAGCAGCTTAGCTGTTGGGGTCTACACTGAAGCTTTCTTT. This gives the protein CASSLAVGVYTEAFF.

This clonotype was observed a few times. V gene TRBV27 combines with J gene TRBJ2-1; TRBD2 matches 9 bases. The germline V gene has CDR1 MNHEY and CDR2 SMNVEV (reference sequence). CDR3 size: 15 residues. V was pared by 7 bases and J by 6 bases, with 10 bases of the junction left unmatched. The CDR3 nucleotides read TGTGCCAGCATGCGGGCGGGAGGGCCTCTCAATGAGCAGTTCTTC. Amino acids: CASMRAGGPLNEQFF.

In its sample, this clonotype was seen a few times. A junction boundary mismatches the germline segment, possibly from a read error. CDR3 sequence: CASSSILNSGAGLMWVF. The CDR3 bases are TGTGCCAGCAGTTCTATATTAAATAGCGGGGCCGGGCTAATGTGGGTCTTC. The chain recombines TRBV6-5 with TRBJ2-1; TRBD2 matches 8 bases. The germline V gene has CDR1 MNHEY and CDR2 SVGAGI. CDR3 size: 17 residues.

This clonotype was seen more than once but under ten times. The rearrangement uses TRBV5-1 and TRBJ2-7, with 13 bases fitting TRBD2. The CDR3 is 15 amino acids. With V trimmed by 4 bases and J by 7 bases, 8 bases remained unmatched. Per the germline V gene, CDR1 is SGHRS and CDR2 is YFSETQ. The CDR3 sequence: CASSPGTSGIWEQYF. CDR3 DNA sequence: TGCGCCAGCAGCCCGGGGACTAGCGGGATCTGGGAGCAGTACTTC.

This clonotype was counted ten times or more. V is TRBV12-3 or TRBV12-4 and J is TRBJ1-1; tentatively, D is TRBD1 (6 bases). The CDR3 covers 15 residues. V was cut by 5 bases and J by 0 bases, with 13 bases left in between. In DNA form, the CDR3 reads TGTGCCAGCAGTGCCCGACAGGTCATGAACACTGAAGCTTTCTTT. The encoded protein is CASSARQVMNTEAFF.

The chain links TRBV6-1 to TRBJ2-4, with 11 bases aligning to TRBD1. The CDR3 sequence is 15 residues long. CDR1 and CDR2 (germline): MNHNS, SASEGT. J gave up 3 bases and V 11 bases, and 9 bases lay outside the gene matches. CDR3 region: CALGGTGGVKNIQYF. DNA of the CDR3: TGTGCCTTGGGTGGGACAGGGGGAGTCAAAAACATTCAGTACTTC.

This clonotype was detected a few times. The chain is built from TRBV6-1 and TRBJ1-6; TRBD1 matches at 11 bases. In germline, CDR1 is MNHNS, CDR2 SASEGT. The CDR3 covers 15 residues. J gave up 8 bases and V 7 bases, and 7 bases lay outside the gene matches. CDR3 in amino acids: CASTGTGGMDSPLHF. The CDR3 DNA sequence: TGTGCCAGCACCGGGACAGGGGGTATGGATTCACCCCTCCACTTT.

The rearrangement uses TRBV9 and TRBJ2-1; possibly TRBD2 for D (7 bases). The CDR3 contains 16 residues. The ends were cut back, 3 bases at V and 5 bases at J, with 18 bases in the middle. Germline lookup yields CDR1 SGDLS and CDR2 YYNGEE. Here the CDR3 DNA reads TGTGCCAGCAGCGAGGGGGGACTACCGCTTGACAATGAGCAGTTCTTC. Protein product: CASSEGGLPLDNEQFF.

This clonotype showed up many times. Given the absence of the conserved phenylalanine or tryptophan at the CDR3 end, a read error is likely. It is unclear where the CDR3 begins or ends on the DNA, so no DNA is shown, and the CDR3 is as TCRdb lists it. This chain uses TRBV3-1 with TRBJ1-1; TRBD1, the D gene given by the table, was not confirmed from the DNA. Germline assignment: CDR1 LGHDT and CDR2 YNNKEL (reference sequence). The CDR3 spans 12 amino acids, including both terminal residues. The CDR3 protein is CASSQEIRPPFC.

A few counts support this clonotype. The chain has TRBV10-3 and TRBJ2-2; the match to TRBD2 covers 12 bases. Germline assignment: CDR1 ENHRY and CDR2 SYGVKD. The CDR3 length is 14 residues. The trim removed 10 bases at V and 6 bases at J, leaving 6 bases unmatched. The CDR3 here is CASLAGGPSGELFF. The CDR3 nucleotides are TGTGCCAGTCTAGCGGGGGGGCCTTCCGGGGAGCTGTTTTTT.

Written as DNA, the CDR3 is TGTGCCAGCAGCTTAGGATCGGGGTCGGGGAGTTCCTACAATGAGCAGTTCTTC. This translates into CASSLGSGSGSSYNEQFF. The chain is built from TRBV11-1 and TRBJ2-1; a weak D match, TRBD2 (5 bases). CDR1 SGHAT and CDR2 FQDESV come from the germline V gene (reference sequence). The CDR3 is 18 residues long. V was pared by 1 base and J by 1 base, with 17 bases between.

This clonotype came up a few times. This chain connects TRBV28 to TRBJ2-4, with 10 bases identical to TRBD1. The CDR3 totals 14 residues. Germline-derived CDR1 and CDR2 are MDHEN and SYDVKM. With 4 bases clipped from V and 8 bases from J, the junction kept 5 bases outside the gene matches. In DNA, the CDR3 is TGTGCCAGCAGTTCCCTGGACAGGGGGGACATTCAGTACTTC. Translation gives CASSSLDRGDIQYF. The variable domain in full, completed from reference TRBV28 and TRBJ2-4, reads DVKVTQSSRYLVKRTGEKVFLECVQDMDHENMFWYRQDPGLGLRLIYFSYDVKMKEKGDIPEGYSVSREKKERFSLILESASTNQTSMYLCASSSLDRGDIQYFGAGTRLSVL.

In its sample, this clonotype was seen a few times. CDR3 sequence: CASPRVAGSSYNEQFF. The CDR3, as DNA: TGTGCCAGTCCAAGGGTAGCTGGAAGCTCCTACAATGAGCAGTTCTTC. This chain uses TRBV13 with TRBJ2-1; D is unclear. The CDR3 totals 16 residues. The V gene's germline CDR1 is PRHDT and CDR2 FYEKMQ (reference sequence). The V end lost 9 bases, the J end lost 0 bases, and 18 bases lay between the germline ends.